This TCR beta chain was obtained from a study of beta chain features in type 1 diabetes. Expressed TCRB transcripts were sequenced after all isolated RNA was converted to cDNA. Data came from immunoSEQ multiplex PCR; TCRdb stores just in-frame clones and leaves some out. The sample carries more than 350,000 clones, roughly an eighth recorded once. Study-wide results and caveats: VDJ junctions in type 1 diabetes patients carried more deletions and fewer insertions. Possible PCR preference for shorter templates applied equally to patients and controls.

This clone was counted a few times. What it recognizes is unknown. A single heparinised blood sample, averaging approximately 110 mL, was obtained per donor. Populations isolated by sorting all had purity greater than 95%. The CDR3 is 12 amino acids. Germline V gene lookup returns CDR1 SGDLS and CDR2 YYNGEE. Trimming left V 5 bases short and J 5 bases short, with 10 bases between. The sequencing sample was made of naive CD4+ T cells from blood. The chain uses TRBV9 and TRBJ1-2; D is undetermined. The origin of this receptor is a woman between 18 and 29 years old in good health. CDR3 nucleotide sequence: TGTGCCAGCAGGGCGACGAGTTATGGCTACACCTTC. This encodes CASRATSYGYTF.